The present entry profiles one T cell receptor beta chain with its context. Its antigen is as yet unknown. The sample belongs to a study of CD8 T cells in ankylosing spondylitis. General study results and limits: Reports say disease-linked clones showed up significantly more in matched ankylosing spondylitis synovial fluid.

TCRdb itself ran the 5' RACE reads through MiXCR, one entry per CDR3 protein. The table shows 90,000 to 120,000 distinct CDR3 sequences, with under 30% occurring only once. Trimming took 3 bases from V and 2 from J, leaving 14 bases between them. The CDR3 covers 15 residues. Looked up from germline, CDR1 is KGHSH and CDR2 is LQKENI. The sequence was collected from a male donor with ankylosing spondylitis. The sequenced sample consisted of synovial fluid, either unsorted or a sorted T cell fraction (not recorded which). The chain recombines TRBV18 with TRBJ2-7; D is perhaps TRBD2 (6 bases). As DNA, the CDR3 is TGTGCCAGCTCACCTGGGGGAGGCGGAACCTACGAGCAGTACTTC. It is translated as CASSPGGGGTYEQYF.